This T cell receptor (beta chain) emerged from a study of blood T cell repertoires in COVID-19. As for the study in general: The study drew acute and convalescent COVID-19 samples from the United States, Italy and Spain.

Trimming stripped 3 bases from V and 2 bases from J, with 5 bases between. The CDR3 has 12 amino acids. In the authors' methods: Quantification of nucleated cells was approximated via reference gene primer amplification. The protocol was immunoSEQ multiplex PCR, while the TCRdb copy is restricted to in-frame clones and leaves out a portion. V and J calls and clone size are copied from that table; D and trimming were computed from the DNA. Of 250,000 or so clones in the sample, 85% to 90% are singletons; the top ten hold 6% to 9%. Sequenced input: peripheral blood. The sequence was collected from a woman in her sixties or seventies with active or convalescent COVID-19. The J gene is TRBJ2-7, the V gene TRBV12-3 or TRBV12-4; D gene ambiguous. CDR3 nucleotides: TGTGCCAGCAGTTTTACGGCCTACGAGCAGTACTTC. It codes for CASSFTAYEQYF.